This TCR beta chain was captured in a study of cytomegalovirus exposure and HLA in healthy donors (dated by TCRdb to 2016 to 2017). With respect to the entire study: An earlier analysis of 587 of the donors reported approximately 300 Gb of sequence data and around 110 million unique TCR beta sequences obtained from roughly 170 million T cells. An early release that covered about 600 HLA-typed donors contained about 300 gigabases of sequencing data and about 93 million unique TCR sequences. Among the roughly 400 genotyped donors, around 79% belonged to the genetic ancestry cluster associated with self-reported Caucasian donors. The study aimed to test whether cataloging public T cell receptors could reveal signatures of past pathogen exposure. The T cell repertoires of around 670 subjects were profiled by immunosequencing and related to cytomegalovirus serostatus. In addition to the first cohort of hundreds of subjects, a separate validation cohort of around 110 different subjects was used. To predict cytomegalovirus infection status, the study brought together high-throughput TCR immunosequencing, statistical association of individual TCRs with disease status, and machine learning. A later analysis re-analyzed previously published TCR beta repertoires from approximately 700 donors and added high-resolution HLA genotyping to study TCR occurrence patterns. Rather than using new phenotypic data, the later analysis identified candidate immune exposures from TCR beta sequences and from how often those sequences occurred across donors. To decide whether each TCR beta V gene segment behaved as functional or pseudogenic, an earlier analysis of nearly 600 of the donors relied on high-throughput TCR beta sequencing. Donor age, sex, ethnicity and CMV serostatus were collected together with the repertoire data. Genome-wide SNP genotypes for about 60% of the roughly 700 donors were used in a later genetic analysis, which treated that subset as a discovery cohort. All discovery cohort repertoires had been generated using a single sequencing platform. HLA typing covered class I and class II loci at four-digit resolution. Typing coverage differed by locus: A, B, C, DRB1 and DQB1 were typed in about 629-640 donors, DQA1 in about 500, DPA1 in 600 to 610, and DPB1 in 400 to 490. About five DR-DQ haplotypes were treated as single units for association and clustering because of strong linkage in the cohort. Among some 410 genotyped donors of the cohort, an average of 235,054 unique TCR beta nucleotide sequences were sequenced per donor, around a sixth of them non-productive.

As regards this clone: No cognate antigen has been identified for it. No qualities accompany the bases; no much larger clone lies one base away.

Trimming removed 4 bases from V and 4 bases from J; the gene matches leave 7 bases unexplained. For CDR1 and CDR2, the germline V gene lists SGDLS and YYNGEE. Counted from cysteine to phenylalanine, this CDR3 has 14 amino acids. Only the CDR3 part of the read is kept: 42 bases, read in frame from the first base. The library was built by means of the immunoSEQ multiplex PCR assay. A mixture of 60 forward primers for TCR Vbeta segments and 13 reverse primers for TCR Jbeta segments was used in the multiplex PCR. The CDR3 region of rearranged TCR beta genes was amplified from genomic DNA with a multiplex PCR assay. The amplified TCR beta libraries were sequenced on the Illumina HiSeq System as 87-base-pair reads. In the original analysis: In a later analysis, tens of millions of unique TCR beta chains were counted across the approximately 640 repertoires, and roughly 11 million of these chains were shared by at least two donors. Raw reads were error-corrected and collapsed into unique sequences by a nearest-neighbor algorithm in which closely related sequences were merged to remove PCR and sequencing errors. To assign V, D and J gene segments, CDR3 sequences were aligned to IMGT reference sequences. For a sequence to be retained, at least a six-nucleotide match to both a V gene segment and a J gene segment was required. A rearrangement was called productive if the CDR3 had no stop codons and remained in frame with V and J, and every other rearrangement was called non-productive. CDR3 was defined by IMGT convention, running from the second conserved V-encoded cysteine to the conserved J-encoded phenylalanine. The earlier analysis of some 600 of the donors excluded sequences that lacked an unambiguous match to a single V gene segment. An earlier analysis of under 750 of the donors called V segments functional above 56.7% productive rearrangements and segregating when the between-donor standard deviation exceeded 5%. To diagnose cytomegalovirus status from the catalog of TCR beta chain sequences, a statistical classification framework was built. A later analysis assigned V and J genes by comparing TCR nucleotide sequences with IMGT/GENE-DB human TR gene sequences. The TCRdist pipeline was used in a later analysis to assign CDR3 sequences and most-parsimonious VDJ recombination scenarios. A later analysis defined each TCR beta chain by its CDR3 amino acid sequence plus V-gene family, and excluded reads lacking a unique V-gene family. To address suspected cross-contamination and a sequencing artifact, a later analysis removed over 500 highly shared, low-generation-probability nucleotide sequences. For each public chain, a later analysis derived a clonal expansion index from normalized ranks of inferred template counts within each repertoire. A later analysis computed generation probabilities with a VDJ recombination model fitted to out-of-frame rearrangements, and checked the results against IGoR. Hypergeometric tests were used in a later analysis to score TCR-TCR, TCR-HLA and TCR-CMV co-occurrence, with a repertoire-size bias correction applied to the TCR pairs. To estimate false discovery rates, a later analysis permuted the HLA or CMV assignments 20 times. In a later analysis, co-occurring TCRs were grouped with DBSCAN, and TCRdist sequence similarity was added when clustering was performed within HLA-allele-positive subsets. Co-occurrence clustering excluded repertoires with fewer than 30,000 or more than 120,000 public chains, plus five with anomalous nucleotide sharing. Held by TCRdb, this immuneACCESS table contains in-frame sequences only and omits some clones. Under half of the omission traces to an unresolved V gene where checked; the cause of the rest is unknown. That table supplies the V and J calls and clone size; D and trimming were determined from the DNA. This sample comprises some 120,000 clones, around 78% of them detected only once. Of the sample, approximately 6% falls within the top ten clones.

The cohort comprised 550 to 700 healthy bone marrow donors. At the time of sampling, all cohort members were nominally healthy, though unrecorded immune exposures were likely present. The donor was CMV seronegative and was included in the group of several hundred seronegative cohort members. A peripheral blood sample was collected from each donor, and TCR beta sequencing was performed on peripheral blood mononuclear cells. The Qiagen DNeasy Blood Extraction Kit was used to extract genomic DNA from the blood cell samples. The full study reports these points: The authors suggested that the approach could potentially be extended to other disease states and immunological phenotypes. Compared with equally common non-associated chains, HLA-associated TCR beta chains in a later analysis were more clonally expanded and had lower generation probabilities. Because counts were too low, about 18 rarely observed V segments, including chromosome 9 orphons, were left out of the earlier analysis of a few hundred of the donors. In this cohort, only TCR beta chains were sequenced, and detectable features were limited by the absence of alpha or paired-chain data. The sequencing pipeline was judged likely to have produced a cluster of highly shared sequence variants as a technical artifact. In a later genetic analysis, a missense DCLRE1C variant was associated with V-gene and J-gene trimming of TCR beta chains, and the association was replicated in an independent cohort. A further reported finding was that TCR beta sequences accurately predicted the HLA-A and HLA-B alleles for most subjects in the first cohort. A later analysis associated about 17,000 TCR beta sequences with specific HLA alleles at a false discovery rate of 0.05. The classifier was reported to diagnose cytomegalovirus status with high specificity and sensitivity in both the original and validation cohorts. Because HLA typing was missing for some donors at each locus, association tests included only the typed subset. Most CMV-associated TCR beta chains appeared to be HLA-restricted in a later analysis, and the HLA associations seemed to be driven largely by CMV exposure. A later analysis found that TCR association rates varied across HLA loci, with DRB1 alleles showing the most associated TCRs and HLA-C alleles the fewest. A total of 150 or so TCR beta chains were listed by the study as associated with cytomegalovirus. Strong co-occurrence of HLA alleles, especially DR and DQ, made assigning TCR associations to individual alleles difficult. Immune exposure information for the cohort was limited to CMV serostatus. In a later analysis, several top co-occurrence clusters were reported to appear linked to parvovirus B19, influenza, CMV and Epstein-Barr virus. Compared with the 666-donor mean, donors in an Asian-associated ancestry cluster had fewer N-insertions in productive TCRs, according to a later genetic analysis. Because the 87-base-pair reads could not distinguish some IMGT-functional V segments, including TRBV6-2 and TRBV6-3, those segments were excluded. Correlated functional status among segregating V segments might reflect linkage disequilibrium, but an unknown experimental factor could not be ruled out. Most TCR sequences were observed very rarely across donors, whereas some public TCRs were present in many individuals. Broadly in line with IMGT annotations, most TCR beta V segments showed up in productive rearrangements about 87% or about 30% of the time in an earlier analysis of approximately 600 of the donors. Three of the identified cytomegalovirus-associated TCR beta chains were confirmed in vitro to be specific for cytomegalovirus antigens. Presence/absence analyses assumed roughly uniform sequencing depth across donors, an assumption that may not hold.

This clonotype was sampled from a woman aged 40 to 49 in good health and CMV-seronegative. The sample comprised PBMCs. The chain is assembled from TRBV9 and TRBJ1-1; a stretch of 7 junction bases matches TRBD1. The DNA reads TGTGCCAGCAGCACCTCCGGGACAGCCACTGAAGCTTTCTTT. The resulting protein is CASSTSGTATEAFF. Full variable domain (CDR3 extended with the reference TRBV9 and TRBJ1-1 proteins): DSGVTQTPKHLITATGQRVTLRCSPRSGDLSVYWYQQSLDQGLQFLIQYYNGEERAKGNILERFSAQQFPDLHSELNLSSLELGDSALYFCASSTSGTATEAFFGQGTRLTVV.